The present TCR beta chain was sequenced within a study of blood T cells in healthy people across ages. Primers used in a second PCR of about 6 to 11 cycles were a sample-barcoded 5' primer and a J-beta primer mix. Each CDR3 protein is one row after TCRdb ran MiXCR on the 5' RACE reads. The table includes around 800,000 distinct CDR3 sequences, approximately 59% detected once. There are 15 residues in the CDR3. CDR1 is DFQATT and CDR2 is SNEGSKA in the germline V gene (reference sequence). V dropped 0 bases and J dropped 3 bases, with 15 bases sitting between them. The source material was blood. This chain connects TRBV20-1 to TRBJ2-7, with D tentatively TRBD1 or TRBD2 (7 bases each). The receptor comes from a man under 40 in good health. CDR3 nucleotides: TGCAGTGCTAGAGATCAGGGGGGGGTGAACTACGAGCAGTACTTC. Translating it yields CSARDQGGVNYEQYF.